Below are 23 T cell receptor beta chains sequenced from a single sample in a study of shared clonotypes between healthy human individuals. Naive-designated CD8 cells lacked CD45RO, were positively enriched for CCR7, and omitted terminally differentiated effector memory CD45RA+ cells. Generated by immunoSEQ multiplex PCR, the TCRdb table keeps only in-frame clones and is missing some. Of around 1.9 million clones in the sample, about 92% were seen once. The sequencing input was naive CD8+ T cells from PBMCs. The source of these receptors is a young man in good health. Some clones in this sample may be carry-over from other donors' samples.

The chain links TRBV7-7 to TRBJ2-1, with 10 bases fitting TRBD2. This CDR3 has 16 residues. The junction had 2 bases not matched to a gene; V was cut back by 0 bases and J by 3 bases. Germline-derived CDR1 and CDR2 are SSHAT and FNYEAQ (reference sequence). The CDR3, as DNA: TGTGCCAGCAGCTTAGCCCCTAGCGGGAGCTACAATGAGCAGTTCTTC. As protein: CASSLAPSGSYNEQFF.

With regard to this clone: The same CDR3 can be traced to other DNA sequences in this sample. The chain couples TRBV5-1 to TRBJ1-1; D unclear. The CDR3 loop spans 12 amino acids. V was trimmed by 0 bases and J by 3 bases, leaving 3 bases between them. Germline V gene lookup returns CDR1 SGHRS and CDR2 YFSETQ. The CDR3, as DNA: TGCGCCAGCAGCTTGGGCTACACTGAAGCTTTCTTT. It specifies CASSLGYTEAFF.

The chain links TRBV15 to TRBJ2-6; TRBD1 might be the D (7 bases). The CDR3 length is 18 residues. Deletions cut 0 bases from V and 0 bases from J, with 12 bases between. Germline V gene lookup returns CDR1 LNHNV and CDR2 YYDKDF (reference sequence). Here the CDR3 DNA reads TGTGCCACCAGCAGAGATGCCAGGGGGGTCTCTGGGGCCAACGTCCTGACTTTC. It codes for CATSRDARGVSGANVLTF.

V usage is TRBV9 and J usage is TRBJ2-3; D gene uncertain. CDR3 length: 14 amino acids. V dropped 0 bases and J dropped 4 bases, with 9 bases sitting between them. Germline V gene lookup returns CDR1 SGDLS and CDR2 YYNGEE. CDR3 amino acids: CASSVVGTPDTQYF. CDR3 nucleotide sequence: TGTGCCAGCAGCGTAGTTGGCACCCCAGATACGCAGTATTTT.

This chain links TRBV7-9 with TRBJ2-1; possibly TRBD2 for D (6 bases). Per the germline V gene, CDR1 is SEHNR and CDR2 is FQNEAQ (reference sequence). Trimming took 8 bases from V and 6 from J, leaving 17 bases between them. The CDR3 consists of 14 residues. The CDR3: CASRRGDAGNEQFF. In nucleotides, the CDR3 is TGTGCCAGCCGACGCGGGGACGCAGGCAATGAGCAGTTCTTC.

DNA of the CDR3: TGTGCCAGCAGTGGGTCGACGCCGCTTCTCGGGCAGTACTTC. This gives the protein CASSGSTPLLGQYF. The chain employs TRBV25-1 and TRBJ2-7; D is undetermined. CDR1 and CDR2 from the germline V gene are MGHDK and SYGVNS. V was pared by 4 bases and J by 9 bases, with 19 bases between. This CDR3 contains 14 residues.

This chain joins TRBV13 and TRBJ2-7; TRBD2 matches at 9 bases. Germline V gene data show CDR1 as PRHDT and CDR2 as FYEKMQ (reference sequence). V lost 9 bases, J lost 5 bases, and 14 bases stayed unmatched. This CDR3 comprises 15 residues. The CDR3 nucleotides read TGTGCCAGTTCCGCAGCGGGCGGGAGGGCCCACGAGCAGTACTTC. It is translated as CASSAAGGRAHEQYF. Combining the CDR3 with reference TRBV13 and TRBJ2-7 gives the whole variable domain AAGVIQSPRHLIKEKRETATLKCYPIPRHDTVYWYQQGPGQDPQFLISFYEKMQSDKGSIPDRFSAQQFSDYHSELNMSSLELGDSALYFCASSAAGGRAHEQYFGPGTRLTVT.

The chain uses TRBV19 and TRBJ1-5; D is ambiguous. The CDR3 has 13 residues. The germline gives CDR1 LNHDA, CDR2 SQIVND (reference sequence). Trimming took off 4 bases at V and 8 bases at J, with 12 bases between the two ends. The CDR3 loop is CASSRQALEPQHF. The CDR3 bases are TGTGCCAGTAGTAGGCAGGCCCTGGAGCCCCAGCATTTT.

The chain joins TRBV9 to TRBJ2-3; 13 bases fit TRBD2. CDR1 is SGDLS, CDR2 YYNGEE, per germline. The CDR3 has 18 amino acids. The V segment lost 3 bases and the J segment 0 bases; nucleotides outside the gene matches: 7. Here the CDR3 reads CASSAPLAGGLSTDTQYF. As DNA, the CDR3 is TGTGCCAGCAGCGCACCACTAGCGGGAGGGCTTAGCACAGATACGCAGTATTTT.

The rearrangement joins TRBV27 to TRBJ1-5; D unresolved. Germline CDR1 and CDR2: MNHEY and SMNVEV (reference sequence). V was pared by 4 bases and J by 3 bases, with 13 bases between. The CDR3 totals 15 residues. The CDR3 DNA sequence: TGTGCCAGCAGTTCGCGAGCAGTGTCCAATCAGCCCCAGCATTTT. It translates to CASSSRAVSNQPQHF.

V is TRBV30 and J is TRBJ2-2, with TRBD2 matching over 11 bases. The J segment lost 0 bases and the V segment lost 5 bases, leaving 5 bases of the junction unmatched. From germline, CDR1 is GTSNPN and CDR2 SVGIG (reference sequence). This CDR3 has 16 residues. As DNA, the CDR3 is TGTGCCTGGGCGGGACTAGCGGCCCCGAACACCGGGGAGCTGTTTTTT. Its protein product is CAWAGLAAPNTGELFF.

V is TRBV7-9 and J is TRBJ2-7, with D tentatively TRBD2 (6 bases). The CDR3 length is 15 residues. V dropped 2 bases and J dropped 0 bases, with 11 bases sitting between them. In germline, CDR1 is SEHNR, CDR2 FQNEAQ (reference sequence). DNA for the CDR3: TGTGCCAGCAGCTTAAGTATCGGGAGCTCCTACGAGCAGTACTTC. It yields the protein CASSLSIGSSYEQYF.

The V call is TRBV4-2, the J call TRBJ2-7; D perhaps matches TRBD2 (5 bases). The CDR3 extends over 14 amino acids. Germline V gene lookup returns CDR1 LGHNA and CDR2 YNFKEQ. The V end lost 4 bases, the J end lost 1 base, and 11 bases lay between the germline ends. This CDR3 reads CASSPSSRSYEQYF. The CDR3 nucleotides are TGTGCCAGCAGCCCGTCTAGCAGGTCCTACGAGCAGTACTTC.

The gene calls are TRBV11-2 and TRBJ2-1; tentatively, D is TRBD1 or TRBD2 (5 bases each). The CDR3 contains 15 residues. Germline V lookup: CDR1 SGHAT, CDR2 FQNNGV. V was shortened by 6 bases and J by 4 bases, with 16 bases between the two germline ends. CDR3 loop: CASRPWGSEYNEQFF. CDR3 nucleotide sequence: TGTGCCAGCAGACCTTGGGGGTCGGAATACAATGAGCAGTTCTTC.

The chain has TRBV5-1 and TRBJ2-1; perhaps TRBD1 as D (5 bases). From germline, CDR1 is SGHRS and CDR2 YFSETQ. The CDR3 has 19 residues. V lost 4 bases to trimming and J lost 0 bases, with 23 bases between them. The CDR3 DNA follows: TGCGCCAGCAGCCTGACAGTCCCGACATCCTACCGCTCCTACAATGAGCAGTTCTTC. It yields the protein CASSLTVPTSYRSYNEQFF.

The chain links TRBV5-8 to TRBJ2-3, with D unresolved. V was shortened by 1 base and J by 3 bases, with 6 bases between the two germline ends. This CDR3 has 13 amino acids. Germline CDR1 is SGHTS and CDR2 is YDEGEE. Written as DNA, the CDR3 is TGTGCCAGCAGCTTGCCCACTACAGATACGCAGTATTTT. Translated, it gives CASSLPTTDTQYF.

The V call is TRBV4-3, the J call TRBJ1-2; 8 bases are a match to TRBD1. V lost 2 bases and J lost 8; bases outside the gene matches: 7. The CDR3 has 14 amino acids. Per the germline V gene, CDR1 is LGHNA and CDR2 is YSLEER. CDR3: CASSQRQGAGGYTF. CDR3 nucleotide sequence: TGCGCCAGCAGCCAAAGGCAGGGGGCCGGCGGCTACACCTTC.

Points on this clone: At one of its ends the junction is not consistent with the germline gene, which may arise from a read error. The chain couples TRBV7-8 to TRBJ1-2, with unresolved D. Germline V gives CDR1 SGHVS, CDR2 FQNEAQ. This CDR3 contains 15 residues. Here the CDR3 DNA reads TGTGCCAGCAGCTTAGGATTCCCGACTAAGTATGGCTACACCTTC. It encodes CASSLGFPTKYGYTF.

The rearrangement uses TRBV7-2 and TRBJ2-3; 9 nucleotides agree with TRBD2. Trimming removed 4 bases from V and 1 base from J; junction bases left unmatched: 3. This CDR3 comprises 15 residues. Germline V gene sequence: CDR1 SGHTA, CDR2 FQGNSA. DNA for the CDR3: TGTGCCAGCAGCTCCCAGCGGGGGGGCACAGATACGCAGTATTTT. Translating gives CASSSQRGGTDTQYF.

The chain couples TRBV28 to TRBJ2-3, with 12 nucleotides matching TRBD2. The CDR3 totals 17 residues. Germline-derived CDR1 and CDR2 are MDHEN and SYDVKM. V gave up 3 bases and J gave up 6 bases; unmatched junction bases: 10. CDR3 residues: CASSLNPGLAGRDTQYF. The DNA of the CDR3 is TGTGCCAGCAGTTTGAATCCGGGACTAGCGGGTCGCGATACGCAGTATTTT.

The rearrangement uses TRBV29-1 and TRBJ2-7; 9 nucleotides line up with TRBD1. This CDR3 is 16 amino acids long. Germline CDR1 and CDR2: SQVTM and ANQGSEA. Trimming cost V 4 bases and J 2 bases; bases outside gene matches: 12. The DNA for the CDR3 is TGCAGCGTTGTCCTCTCCGGAGGGGACAGGGCCTACGAGCAGTACTTC. Translating it yields CSVVLSGGDRAYEQYF.

V usage is TRBV7-2 and J usage is TRBJ2-7, with TRBD2 as a possible D gene (6 bases). V was pared by 0 bases and J by 5 bases, with 11 bases between. This CDR3 spans 14 amino acids. Germline V lookup: CDR1 SGHTA, CDR2 FQGNSA. In DNA, the CDR3 is TGTGCCAGCAGCTTAGCGGGAGGACTCGACGAGCAGTACTTC. Protein product: CASSLAGGLDEQYF.

This clone was recorded only once. This chain joins TRBV27 and TRBJ2-1, with D possibly TRBD2 on 5 matching bases. Trimming shortened V by 0 bases and J by 0 bases, and 12 bases separated the two germline ends. CDR3 size: 17 residues. CDR1 MNHEY and CDR2 SMNVEV come from the germline V gene (reference sequence). The CDR3 DNA is TGTGCCAGCAGTTTATCGTGGAGCGGAAGCTCCTACAATGAGCAGTTCTTC. It is translated as CASSLSWSGSSYNEQFF.